Presented here are 24 T cell receptor beta chains from one specimen sequenced in a study of blood T cell repertoires in COVID-19. Profiling relied on immunoSEQ multiplex PCR, and the TCRdb table lists in-frame clones only, not all of them. The sample has about 110,000 clones, about 90% seen once. Material: peripheral blood. These receptors originate from a human donor in a cohort sampled during active COVID-19.

This chain links TRBV14 with TRBJ2-2, with 7 bases fitting TRBD1. CDR3 size: 16 residues. Unmatched junction bases numbered 8, after V lost 4 bases and J lost 3 bases. The germline CDR1 and CDR2 sequences are SGHDN and FVKESK. The CDR3 nucleotides are TGTGCCAGCAGCCCCCCGGGACAGTTAGACACCGGGGAGCTGTTTTTT. It specifies CASSPPGQLDTGELFF.

The V gene is TRBV5-1, the J gene TRBJ2-3, with 11 bases aligning to TRBD2. CDR3 length equals 18 residues. Germline CDR1 reads SGHRS; CDR2 reads YFSETQ. With 5 bases clipped from V and 1 base from J, the junction kept 12 bases outside the gene matches. Here the CDR3 DNA reads TGCGCCAGCAGTATGGGGACTAGCGGCCGGGCTGGCACAGATACGCAGTATTTT. It specifies CASSMGTSGRAGTDTQYF. The full variable domain, completed using reference TRBV5-1 and TRBJ2-3, is KAGVTQTPRYLIKTRGQQVTLSCSPISGHRSVSWYQQTPGQGLQFLFEYFSETQRNKGNFPGRFSGRQFSNSRSEMNVSTLELGDSALYLCASSMGTSGRAGTDTQYFGPGTRLTVL.

The chain is built from TRBV11-3 and TRBJ1-1, with D possibly being TRBD1 (5 bases). Deletions cut 1 base from V and 4 bases from J, with 19 bases between. The CDR3 is 17 residues long. Germline CDR1 SGHNT, CDR2 YENEEA. CDR3 residues: CASSLGGWGLKSTEAFF. The CDR3 nucleotides read TGTGCCAGCAGCTTAGGCGGATGGGGACTGAAGAGCACTGAAGCTTTCTTT.

The J gene is TRBJ1-1, the V gene TRBV30, with D uncertain. This CDR3 region has 11 residues. Per germline, CDR1 GTSNPN and CDR2 SVGIG (reference sequence). V was trimmed by 2 bases and J by 5 bases, leaving 6 bases between them. The CDR3 protein is CAWSRSTEAFF. The CDR3 DNA reads TGTGCCTGGAGTCGGAGTACTGAAGCTTTCTTT.

The gene calls are TRBV3-1 (or the pseudogene TRBV3-2) and TRBJ2-1; the match to TRBD2 covers 13 bases. Trimming cost V 4 bases and J 5 bases; bases outside gene matches: 14. CDR1 and CDR2 from the germline V gene are LGHDT and YNNKEL (reference sequence). This CDR3 has 19 amino acids. CDR3 region: CASSRYPGTSGNFNNEQFF. CDR3 DNA: TGTGCCAGCAGCCGGTACCCTGGGACTAGCGGGAATTTCAACAATGAGCAGTTCTTC.

The chain employs TRBV29-1 and TRBJ2-3, with 8 positions matching TRBD1. The CDR3 contains 14 residues. Trimming at V came to 1 base and at J to 3 bases, leaving 3 bases not matched to a gene. The germline gives CDR1 SQVTM, CDR2 ANQGSEA. The chain's CDR3 is CSVEGRTGTDTQYF. The CDR3 DNA sequence: TGCAGCGTTGAAGGACGGACAGGGACAGATACGCAGTATTTT.

This clone was counted a few times. The chain couples TRBV4-2 to TRBJ2-1; TRBD2 aligns across 8 bases. The CDR3 runs 16 residues. The ends lost 3 bases at V and 4 bases at J; junction bases unmatched: 8. In germline, CDR1 is LGHNA, CDR2 YNFKEQ. CDR3 region: CASSQSLAGYYNEQFF. CDR3 sequence (DNA): TGTGCCAGCAGCCAGTCCTTAGCGGGGTATTACAATGAGCAGTTCTTC.

The chain uses TRBV5-5 and TRBJ1-1; D is uncertain. Trimming removed 1 base at V and 1 base at J, with 8 bases between. The germline V gene has CDR1 SGHKS and CDR2 YYEKEE (reference sequence). CDR3 length: 14 amino acids. For the CDR3, the DNA is TGTGCCAGCAGCTTGCCGGGAACGAACACTGAAGCTTTCTTT. It encodes CASSLPGTNTEAFF.

The chain carries TRBV6-5 and TRBJ2-2, with 15 bases that match TRBD2. Germline V lookup: CDR1 MNHEY, CDR2 SVGAGI. The V gene end was trimmed by 5 bases and the J gene end by 6 bases; junction bases not matched to a gene: 1. The CDR3 runs 15 residues. The CDR3 DNA reads as TGTGCCAGCAGTAGGACTAGCGGGAGGGCCGGGGAGCTGTTTTTT. Translation gives CASSRTSGRAGELFF.

This clone has at least ten counts. The V gene is TRBV4-3, the J gene TRBJ1-3; the D is unclear. V dropped 0 bases and J dropped 4 bases, with 7 bases sitting between them. The V gene's germline CDR1 is LGHNA and CDR2 YSLEER. The CDR3 has 14 amino acids. CDR3 residues: CASSQEAGGNTIYF. In DNA, the CDR3 is TGCGCCAGCAGCCAAGAGGCGGGCGGAAACACCATATATTTT.

The gene calls are TRBV6-2 or TRBV6-3 and TRBJ2-7, with TRBD2 as a possible D gene (6 bases). CDR1 is MNHEY, CDR2 SVGEGT, per germline. V was clipped by 5 bases and J by 7 bases, with 15 bases between them. The CDR3 has 13 residues. The CDR3 protein is CASSDGTPTEQYF. The CDR3 DNA reads TGTGCCAGCAGTGACGGGACTCCTACGGAGCAGTACTTC.

The V and J genes are TRBV18 and TRBJ2-2; D possibly corresponds to TRBD2 (5 bases). Germline V CDR1 and CDR2: KGHSH, LQKENI. This CDR3 has 16 amino acids. Trimming cost V 4 bases and J 5 bases, with 17 bases left between them. The chain's CDR3 is CASSLGQLADTGELFF. In nucleotides, the CDR3 is TGTGCCAGCTCACTTGGGCAGCTAGCAGATACCGGGGAGCTGTTTTTT.

This clone came up a few times. The chain is built from TRBV6-2 or TRBV6-3 and TRBJ1-1; unclear D gene. V was clipped by 5 bases and J by 1 base, with 17 bases between them. This CDR3 contains 16 residues. CDR1 MNHEY and CDR2 SVGEGT come from the germline V gene. DNA for the CDR3: TGTGCCAGCAGTCGCGATCAGCGGATTCCGAACACTGAAGCTTTCTTT. Its translation is CASSRDQRIPNTEAFF.

The CDR3 is CASSSGGQGLTGELFF. For the CDR3, the DNA is TGTGCCAGCAGCTCCGGAGGACAGGGACTCACCGGGGAGCTGTTTTTT. The chain couples TRBV13 to TRBJ2-2; 8 nucleotides line up with TRBD1. V lost 4 bases and J lost 4; bases outside the gene matches: 8. The CDR3 length is 16 residues. Germline loops: CDR1 PRHDT, CDR2 FYEKMQ (reference sequence). The entire variable domain, with the rest obtained from reference TRBV13 and TRBJ2-2, is as follows: AAGVIQSPRHLIKEKRETATLKCYPIPRHDTVYWYQQGPGQDPQFLISFYEKMQSDKGSIPDRFSAQQFSDYHSELNMSSLELGDSALYFCASSSGGQGLTGELFFGEGSRLTVL.

CDR3 amino acids: CASTRGGIDYGYTF. CDR3 nucleotides: TGTGCCAGCACTAGGGGGGGGATCGACTATGGCTACACCTTC. V is TRBV6-6 and J is TRBJ1-2; TRBD1 is a possible D gene (6 bases). V was pared by 7 bases and J by 3 bases, with 15 bases between. The CDR3 consists of 14 residues. Germline values: CDR1 MNHNY, CDR2 SVGAGI (reference sequence).

J is TRBJ1-2 and V is TRBV18; TRBD1 agrees at 7 bases. Per germline, CDR1 KGHSH and CDR2 LQKENI. V trimming: 1 base; J trimming: 2 bases; junction bases outside the gene matches: 4. The length of the CDR3 is 15 residues. The CDR3 coding sequence is TGTGCCAGCTCACCACAGGAGGGGGCGAACTATGGCTACACCTTC. Amino acid sequence: CASSPQEGANYGYTF.

The chain uses TRBV5-4 and TRBJ1-6; 8 bases line up with TRBD1. The CDR3 length is 15 residues. Germline assignment: CDR1 SGHNT and CDR2 YYREEE (reference sequence). V gave up 4 bases and J gave up 7 bases; unmatched junction bases: 7. The CDR3 DNA follows: TGTGCCAGCAGCGGAGGACAGGGATCGAATTCACCCCTCCACTTT. Translation: CASSGGQGSNSPLHF.

This clone was recorded only once. The V call is TRBV5-4, the J call TRBJ1-2, with TRBD1 as a possible D gene (5 bases). Germline assignment: CDR1 SGHNT and CDR2 YYREEE (reference sequence). The CDR3 sequence is 14 residues long. Trimming stripped 0 bases from V and 6 bases from J, with 12 bases between. The CDR3 loop reads CASSLEIKGDGYTF. In DNA form, the CDR3 reads TGTGCCAGCAGCTTGGAGATAAAAGGGGATGGCTACACCTTC. The full variable domain, its missing parts supplied by reference TRBV5-4 and TRBJ1-2, is ETGVTQSPTHLIKTRGQQVTLRCSSQSGHNTVSWYQQALGQGPQFIFQYYREEENGRGNFPPRFSGLQFPNYSSELNVNALELDDSALYLCASSLEIKGDGYTFGSGTRLTVV.

The rearrangement uses TRBV10-2 and TRBJ2-5; TRBD1 agrees at 9 bases. With 2 bases clipped from V and 3 bases from J, the junction kept 7 bases outside the gene matches. The length of the CDR3 is 16 residues. Germline V gives CDR1 WSHSY, CDR2 SAAADI. CDR3 amino acids: CASSERQGTGKETQYF. CDR3 DNA sequence: TGCGCCAGCAGTGAGAGACAGGGGACAGGGAAAGAGACCCAGTACTTC.

This clone was observed a few times. V is TRBV5-6 and J is TRBJ1-1; 7 bases are shared with TRBD1. In germline, CDR1 is SGHDT, CDR2 YYEEEE. With 1 base clipped from V and 0 bases from J, the junction kept 0 bases outside the gene matches. The CDR3 sequence is 14 residues long. The CDR3 DNA sequence: TGTGCCAGCAGCTTGACAGGGGTGAACACTGAAGCTTTCTTT. This gives the protein CASSLTGVNTEAFF.

This chain uses TRBV27 with TRBJ1-3; 10 nucleotides match TRBD1. V shed 5 bases, J shed 4 bases, and the junction held 8 bases outside the gene matches. Germline V gene data show CDR1 as MNHEY and CDR2 as SMNVEV (reference sequence). The CDR3 has 16 amino acids. This chain's CDR3 is CASSTRTGGQGNTIYF. Here the CDR3 DNA reads TGTGCCAGCAGTACCAGGACAGGGGGGCAGGGAAACACCATATATTTT.

The CDR3 region is CASSLTGGPSPLHF. CDR3 coding DNA: TGTGCCAGCAGCTTAACCGGGGGTCCATCACCCCTCCACTTT. The chain is built from TRBV7-9 and TRBJ1-6; maybe TRBD1 (5 bases). This CDR3 spans 14 amino acids. V lost 2 bases to trimming and J lost 10 bases, with 12 bases between them. Germline-derived CDR1 and CDR2 are SEHNR and FQNEAQ (reference sequence). The variable domain in full, with the rest retrieved from reference TRBV7-9 and TRBJ1-6, is DTGVSQNPRHKITKRGQNVTFRCDPISEHNRLYWYRQTLGQGPEFLTYFQNEAQLEKSRLLSDRFSAERPKGSFSTLEIQRTEQGDSAMYLCASSLTGGPSPLHFGNGTRLTVT.

The chain is built from TRBV3-1 (or the pseudogene TRBV3-2) and TRBJ2-3, with 10 bases matching TRBD2. V gave up 3 bases and J gave up 6 bases; unmatched junction bases: 15. The germline V gene encodes CDR1 LGHDT and CDR2 YNNKEL (reference sequence). This CDR3 spans 18 amino acids. The CDR3 sequence: CASSHGLSLAGASDTQYF. CDR3 in DNA: TGTGCCAGCAGCCACGGTTTATCCCTAGCGGGAGCATCGGATACGCAGTATTTT.

A remark on this clone: Mismatch with germline at one junction end may stem from a read error. This rearrangement joins TRBV6-1 to TRBJ2-4, with 7 bases aligning to TRBD1. The CDR3 is 16 amino acids. In germline, CDR1 is MNHNS, CDR2 SASEGT. The DNA of the CDR3 is TGTGCCAGCAGAGAAGGTCAGACAGGGGCCAAAAACATTCAGTACTTC. Translated, it gives CASREGQTGAKNIQYF.